The T cell receptor beta chain described here comes from a study of monozygotic twins with inflammatory bowel disease. Overall study results and limits: Healthy co-twins exceeded IBD patients in TCRbeta diversity as measured by inverse Simpson. Discrimination among different T cell subtypes was not achievable.

TCRdb reprocessed the 5' RACE reads; each CDR3 protein has one entry and no DNA is given. This sample carries more than 300,000 distinct CDR3 sequences, with roughly 2.6% going to the ten biggest clones. Of note for this clonotype: Its cognate antigen is unknown.

This CDR3 region has 15 residues. Per the germline V gene, CDR1 is DFQATT and CDR2 is SNEGSKA (reference sequence). The sample was blood. This TCR derives from a human donor with ulcerative colitis or Crohn's disease, or a healthy co-twin of an affected twin (not recorded which). The chain links TRBV20-1 to TRBJ2-5; TCRdb gives TRBD1 as the D gene, but with no DNA this cannot be confirmed. Here the CDR3 reads CSARRQGVQQETQYF.